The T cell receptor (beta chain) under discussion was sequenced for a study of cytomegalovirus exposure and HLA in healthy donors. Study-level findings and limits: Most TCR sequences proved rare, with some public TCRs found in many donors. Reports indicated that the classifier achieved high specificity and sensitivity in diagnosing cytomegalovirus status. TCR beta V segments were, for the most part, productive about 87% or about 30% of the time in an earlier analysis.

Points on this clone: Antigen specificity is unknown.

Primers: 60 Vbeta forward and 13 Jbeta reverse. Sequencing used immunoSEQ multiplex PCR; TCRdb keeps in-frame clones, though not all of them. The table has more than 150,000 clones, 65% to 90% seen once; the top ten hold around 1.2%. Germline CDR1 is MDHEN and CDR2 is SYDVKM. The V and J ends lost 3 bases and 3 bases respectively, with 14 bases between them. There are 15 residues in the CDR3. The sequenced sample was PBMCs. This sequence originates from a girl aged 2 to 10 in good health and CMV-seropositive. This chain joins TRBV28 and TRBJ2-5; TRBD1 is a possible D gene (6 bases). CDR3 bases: TGTGCCAGCAGTTTCTCTATTGCAGGGGAAGAGACCCAGTACTTC. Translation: CASSFSIAGEETQYF.